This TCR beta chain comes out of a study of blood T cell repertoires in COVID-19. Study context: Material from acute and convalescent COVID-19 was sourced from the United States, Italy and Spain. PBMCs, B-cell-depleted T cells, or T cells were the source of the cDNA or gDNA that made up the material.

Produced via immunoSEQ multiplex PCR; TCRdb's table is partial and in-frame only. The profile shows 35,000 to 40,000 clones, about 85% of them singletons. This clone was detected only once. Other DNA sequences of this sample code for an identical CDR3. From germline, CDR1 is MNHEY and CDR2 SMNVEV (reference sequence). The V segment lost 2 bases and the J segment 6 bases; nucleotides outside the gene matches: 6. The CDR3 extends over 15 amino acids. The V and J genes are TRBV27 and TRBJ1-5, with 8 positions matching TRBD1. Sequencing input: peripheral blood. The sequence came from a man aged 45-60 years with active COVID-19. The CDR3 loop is CASSLGTGGGQPQHF. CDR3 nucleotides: TGTGCCAGCAGTTTAGGGACAGGCGGGGGTCAGCCCCAGCATTTT.